Each of the 19 T cell receptor beta chains below was sequenced from the same sample in a study of Ad26.COV2.S vaccination and SARS-CoV-2 variants. TCRdb's table, derived via immunoSEQ multiplex PCR, lists solely in-frame clones and lacks some. Of hundreds of thousands of clones in the sample, more than 70% were seen once. The sample's treatment: 19 received Ad26.COV2.S at low or high dose, single or two shots; 5 received placebo; per-sample allocation not given. Specimen acquisition occurred on day 63 following the initial vaccine or placebo injection. The sequences come from peripheral blood, collected in a trial of Ad26.COV2.S vaccine versus placebo. The receptors originated from a person between 18 and 59 years old who received the Ad26.COV2.S COVID-19 vaccine or a placebo.

CDR3 sequence (DNA): TGTGCCAGCAGCTTAGGGAGGGGGACCGGGGCCAACGTCCTGACTTTC. This translates into CASSLGRGTGANVLTF. The chain employs TRBV11-2 and TRBJ2-6; D may be TRBD1 or TRBD2 (6 bases each). Trimming stripped 1 base from V and 4 bases from J, with 11 bases between. CDR1 and CDR2 (germline): SGHAT, FQNNGV. The CDR3 is made up of 16 amino acids.

The chain uses TRBV5-5 and TRBJ1-5; maybe TRBD1 (5 bases). The CDR3 is 15 amino acids. Trimming removed 2 bases at V and 3 bases at J, with 12 bases between. Germline loops: CDR1 SGHKS, CDR2 YYEKEE (reference sequence). The CDR3 nucleotides are TGTGCCAGCAGCTTTGTGGGGGAGATCAATCAGCCCCAGCATTTT. This sequence encodes CASSFVGEINQPQHF.

V gene TRBV12-3 or TRBV12-4 combines with J gene TRBJ2-7; the D is unclear. The CDR3 sequence is 12 residues long. Between the trimmed V and J ends, which lost 5 bases and 7 bases, there was a span of 12 bases. CDR3 nucleotides: TGTGCCAGCAGTCTCCACACGTTGGAGCAGTACTTC. Translated: CASSLHTLEQYF.

This chain uses TRBV6-2 or TRBV6-3 with TRBJ2-5; 10 bases fit TRBD2. The CDR3 extends over 14 amino acids. From germline, CDR1 is MNHEY and CDR2 SVGEGT. The V segment lost 4 bases and the J segment 2 bases; nucleotides outside the gene matches: 1. Here the CDR3 DNA reads TGTGCCAGCAGTTCACTAGCGGGGCAAGAGACCCAGTACTTC. Amino acids: CASSSLAGQETQYF.

The chain combines TRBV5-4 with TRBJ2-2; D may be TRBD2 (7 bases). With 0 bases removed from V and 7 bases from J, the gap between germline ends came to 13 bases. In germline, CDR1 is SGHNT, CDR2 YYREEE (reference sequence). This CDR3 has 15 residues. The CDR3 is CASSLEGLQGGELFF. The CDR3 DNA reads TGTGCCAGCAGCTTGGAGGGACTACAGGGCGGGGAGCTGTTTTTT.

The V and J genes are TRBV5-1 and TRBJ1-2; D is unclear. This CDR3 has 12 amino acids. Germline V gives CDR1 SGHRS, CDR2 YFSETQ. Between the trimmed V and J ends, which lost 0 bases and 4 bases, there was a span of 4 bases. Here the CDR3 reads CASSLDRYGYTF. DNA for the CDR3: TGCGCCAGCAGCTTGGATCGCTATGGCTACACCTTC.

The chain joins TRBV6-5 to TRBJ2-7; D is unresolved. Germline V gene data show CDR1 as MNHEY and CDR2 as SVGAGI. Trimming took off 8 bases at V and 2 bases at J, with 13 bases between the two ends. This CDR3 has 13 amino acids. As DNA, the CDR3 is TGTGCCAGCCTGGGCCTAGAGCCCTACGAGCAGTACTTC. This codes for CASLGLEPYEQYF.

The chain combines TRBV27 with TRBJ2-2; D ambiguous. Germline CDR1 MNHEY, CDR2 SMNVEV (reference sequence). V was cut by 7 bases and J by 0 bases, with 21 bases left in between. The CDR3 contains 18 residues. The CDR3 DNA is TGTGCCAGCACCCTACCCCCAGGTTGGCTGCCGAACACCGGGGAGCTGTTTTTT. Its protein is CASTLPPGWLPNTGELFF.

This chain uses TRBV4-2 with TRBJ1-5; no clear D gene. This CDR3 has 14 amino acids. Germline values: CDR1 LGHNA, CDR2 YNFKEQ. V lost 0 bases, J lost 0 bases, and 3 bases lay in between. CDR3 coding DNA: TGTGCCAGCAGCCAAGACACTAGCAATCAGCCCCAGCATTTT. This encodes CASSQDTSNQPQHF.

V gene TRBV6-5 combines with J gene TRBJ2-1; a weak D match, TRBD2 (5 bases). The CDR3 is 13 amino acids. V gave up 3 bases and J gave up 7 bases, with 10 bases separating them. CDR1 is MNHEY and CDR2 is SVGAGI in the germline V gene. The CDR3 DNA reads TGTGCCAGCAGTTATGGGCCGGGGAATGAGCAGTTCTTC. It encodes CASSYGPGNEQFF.

This clone was counted a single time. The gene calls are TRBV6-5 and TRBJ2-7, with 7 bases that match TRBD1. The ends lost 2 bases at V and 0 bases at J; junction bases unmatched: 4. From germline, CDR1 is MNHEY and CDR2 SVGAGI. The CDR3 length is 15 residues. The CDR3 nucleotides read TGTGCCAGCAGTTACCGGGACAGCAGCTCCTACGAGCAGTACTTC. This sequence encodes CASSYRDSSSYEQYF.

The CDR3 nucleotides are TGTGCCAGCAGCCAAGATGAGCGGGCCTCCTACAATGAGCAGTTCTTC. It is translated as CASSQDERASYNEQFF. The V and J genes are TRBV4-2 and TRBJ2-1; possibly TRBD2 for D (6 bases). Deletions cut 0 bases from V and 0 bases from J, with 9 bases between. The V gene's germline CDR1 is LGHNA and CDR2 YNFKEQ. CDR3 length equals 16 residues.

V is TRBV7-3 and J is TRBJ2-5; D is undetermined. The V end lost 5 bases, the J end lost 3 bases, and 16 bases lay between the germline ends. The CDR3 covers 15 residues. Looked up from germline, CDR1 is SGHTA and CDR2 is FQGTGA. The CDR3 DNA is TGTGCCAGCAGCCTCGGACGTGCTAAGAAAGAGACCCAGTACTTC. Encoded protein: CASSLGRAKKETQYF.

V is TRBV4-2 and J is TRBJ2-7, with 14 bases fitting TRBD2. The germline V gene encodes CDR1 LGHNA and CDR2 YNFKEQ. The trim removed 4 bases at V and 3 bases at J, leaving 14 bases unmatched. The CDR3 extends over 19 amino acids. CDR3 nucleotides: TGTGCCAGCAGCCCCCCAGGGACTAGCGGGAGCTACCCCATCTACGAGCAGTACTTC. Translating gives CASSPPGTSGSYPIYEQYF.

The chain carries TRBV6-2 or TRBV6-3 and TRBJ2-7; 9 nucleotides align to TRBD2. The V gene's germline CDR1 is MNHEY and CDR2 SVGEGT. This CDR3 has 16 amino acids. V was clipped by 4 bases and J by 0 bases; unmatched bases: 7. The CDR3 sequence is CASSSHGSGGSYEQYF. The CDR3 coding sequence is TGTGCCAGCAGTTCCCATGGTAGCGGGGGCTCCTACGAGCAGTACTTC.

The genes are TRBV6-5 and TRBJ1-5, with a possible D match to TRBD1 (5 bases). Per the germline V gene, CDR1 is MNHEY and CDR2 is SVGAGI. V was trimmed by 7 bases and J by 3 bases, leaving 13 bases between them. The CDR3 runs to 14 residues. The CDR3 DNA sequence: TGTGCCAGCACAGGCAGGGAAGACAATCAGCCCCAGCATTTT. It specifies CASTGREDNQPQHF.

This chain's CDR3 is CASSPDSTPYGYTF. CDR3 coding DNA: TGTGCCAGCTCACCGGACAGTACGCCATATGGCTACACCTTC. This chain uses TRBV18 with TRBJ1-2, with a tentative D call TRBD1 (6 bases). This CDR3 is built from 14 residues. V was clipped by 3 bases and J by 5 bases, with 13 bases between them. Germline V lookup: CDR1 KGHSH, CDR2 LQKENI. The whole variable domain, remainder taken from reference TRBV18 and TRBJ1-2, is NAGVMQNPRHLVRRRGQEARLRCSPMKGHSHVYWYRQLPEEGLKFMVYLQKENIIDESGMPKERFSAEFPKEGPSILRIQQVVRGDSAAYFCASSPDSTPYGYTFGSGTRLTVV.

This CDR3 reads CSVIAGGTDTQYF. The CDR3 bases are TGCAGCGTTATAGCGGGGGGCACAGATACGCAGTATTTT. V is TRBV29-1 and J is TRBJ2-3; 9 bases are a match to TRBD2. Germline V CDR1 and CDR2: SQVTM, ANQGSEA. The ends lost 5 bases at V and 1 base at J; junction bases unmatched: 1. The CDR3 consists of 13 residues.

The chain recombines TRBV5-6 with TRBJ2-1; D gene unclear. The CDR3 is made up of 15 amino acids. Germline values: CDR1 SGHDT, CDR2 YYEEEE. Trimming took 0 bases from V and 8 from J, leaving 15 bases between them. The CDR3 bases are TGTGCCAGCAGCTTGGTCCGGGTGGATGGCCATGAGCAGTTCTTC. As protein: CASSLVRVDGHEQFF. The whole variable domain, filled in from reference TRBV5-6 and TRBJ2-1, reads DAGVTQSPTHLIKTRGQQVTLRCSPKSGHDTVSWYQQALGQGPQFIFQYYEEEERQRGNFPDRFSGHQFPNYSSELNVNALLLGDSALYLCASSLVRVDGHEQFFGPGTRLTVL.